This T cell receptor beta chain is from a study of CD8 T cells in ankylosing spondylitis. TCRdb processed the 5' RACE reads anew with MiXCR; each CDR3 protein has one entry. The sample yields fewer than 500,000 distinct CDR3 sequences, about a fifth seen once. This clonotype appeared a few times. Its antigen remains unidentified. Findings and caveats of the study: A TCR beta motif of eight or nine highly homologous variants seemed to mark ankylosing spondylitis blood.

The length of the CDR3 is 15 residues. V gave up 0 bases and J gave up 2 bases, with 10 bases separating them. Germline V gives CDR1 SGHVT, CDR2 SQSDAQ. The sample comprised blood, either unsorted or a sorted T cell fraction (not recorded which). The TCR originated in a male donor with ankylosing spondylitis. The gene calls are TRBV7-4 and TRBJ2-5; D is possibly TRBD1 (5 bases). The CDR3 is CASSLACDRQETQYF. The CDR3 nucleotides read TGTGCCAGCAGCTTAGCGTGTGACAGACAAGAGACCCAGTACTTC.